This T cell receptor beta chain derives from a study of metastatic and nonmetastatic thyroid tumors (TCRdb year 2020). Concerning the study at large: For patients with malignant and with benign thyroid disease, the researchers compared repertoires between peripheral blood samples and tumor or nodule tissue samples. What the authors observed across the whole study: In both blood and tumor samples, TCR beta diversity was reported to be significantly higher in malignant tumors than in benign nodules.

No patient had received any treatment before thyroid surgery. Patient clinical samples collected from the early 2010s to the late 2010s were retrospectively analysed using T-cell receptor beta sequencing. The library was made by PCR. Sequenced on an Illumina HiSeq 4000. High-throughput sequencing was used to profile the CDR3 region of the TCR beta-chain in every patient. Per the source publication's procedure: Drawing on CDR3 differences between clinicopathological groups, the researchers built a classifier meant to tell apart patients with distant-metastatic papillary thyroid cancer. The Shannon index was used to measure repertoire diversity, and the Morisita-Horn index was used to measure how similar tumor and blood repertoires were. TCRdb took the public reads, trimmed them with fastp at Q25, ran MiXCR for clone calling and kept in-frame beta chains. Clone size and V and J calls follow TCRdb, not the original study. For this sample the table gives tens of thousands of clones, of which 18% were detected only once. 10% to 15% of the sample lies in the top ten.

This clone has a count of ten or more. Its antigen is still unknown. No base qualities exist here, and no much larger clone lies one base off it. The germline ends are 12 bases apart after V is trimmed by 9 bases and J by 2 bases. The germline V gene specifies KGHDR as CDR1 and SFDVKD as CDR2. Its CDR3 holds 14 amino acids, cysteine through phenylalanine. This entry keeps only the CDR3 DNA: 42 bases, framed from base 1. The receptor was derived from a female donor with papillary thyroid cancer or a benign thyroid nodule (not recorded which). Some clones in this sample may be carry-over from other donors' samples. The sequence joins TRBV24-1 to TRBJ2-2, with a weak D call of TRBD1 (6 bases match). Sequencing was done on a sample of blood. The DNA is as follows: TGTGCCACCGGCCGGGACACTAACACCGGGGAGCTGTTTTTT. This encodes CATGRDTNTGELFF.